The present T cell receptor beta chain was sequenced within a study of cytomegalovirus exposure and HLA in healthy donors. Here immunoSEQ multiplex PCR was the method, and the copy in TCRdb shows in-frame clones only, minus some. The table includes 20,000 to 25,000 clones, 95% to 97% detected once. CDR1 MNHEY and CDR2 SVGAGI come from the germline V gene. This CDR3 spans 13 amino acids. Trimming removed 10 bases at V and 5 bases at J, with 17 bases between. Study results and caveats: Reported results showed that the classifier diagnosed cytomegalovirus status with high specificity and sensitivity.

Turning to this clone: The antigen is undetermined.

This chain links TRBV6-5 with TRBJ1-2; D possibly corresponds to TRBD1 (6 bases). The sequence was collected from a man aged 25-45 years in good health and CMV-seropositive. The sample consisted of PBMCs. CDR3 protein: CAISGHPGYGYTF. DNA for the CDR3: TGTGCCATCTCGGGACATCCGGGGTATGGCTACACCTTC.